This TCR beta chain was found in a study of identical twins. Every sampled donor was Caucasian and healthy. TCRdb independently ran MiXCR on the 5' RACE reads; one entry per CDR3 protein. Of a few hundred thousand distinct CDR3 sequences listed, approximately 10% are singletons. The CDR3 runs to 15 residues. Findings and limits, study-wide: The study based its conclusions on cross-sectional statistical analysis and did not follow the same donors. It was possible that invariant MAIT and iNKT cells partly confounded the zero-insertion analyses. The abundant beta clonotypes from cord blood had fewer insertions, and memory repertoires had none of this.

Details on this clonotype: Its antigen is not known.

Sample: naive T cells sorted from blood. This receptor was taken from a woman aged 45-65 years in good health. The J gene is TRBJ2-7, the V gene TRBV21-1; TRBD1 reflects the table's D call only, with no check against the DNA. TRBV21-1 has pseudogene status. Written as DNA, the CDR3 is TGTGCCAGCAGCAGAGGGGGACAGCGTTCCTACGAGCAGTACGTC. Translated: CASSRGGQRSYEQYV.